What follows is one T cell receptor (beta chain) and its context. The data originate from a study of blood T cell repertoires in COVID-19. Study information: Sites across the United States, Italy and Spain contributed samples from acute and convalescent COVID-19. T cells, B-cell-depleted T cells, or PBMCs supplied cDNA or gDNA.

Only in-frame clones appear in the TCRdb table, and some are missing; sequencing was by immunoSEQ multiplex PCR. The sample lists fewer than 200,000 clones; less than 85% were seen once. CDR1 is SNHLY and CDR2 is FYNNEI in the germline V gene. With 8 bases removed from V and 4 bases from J, the gap between germline ends came to 20 bases. The CDR3 sequence is 15 residues long. The sequencing input was PBMCs or T cells enriched from blood (not recorded which). The source is a woman aged 45-65 years who had recovered from COVID-19. The chain is built from TRBV2 and TRBJ1-1, with D perhaps matching TRBD1 (5 bases). The DNA of the CDR3 is TGTGCCAGCCAGGGCGACCAATTGATGGTCACTGAAGCTTTCTTT. Translation: CASQGDQLMVTEAFF.